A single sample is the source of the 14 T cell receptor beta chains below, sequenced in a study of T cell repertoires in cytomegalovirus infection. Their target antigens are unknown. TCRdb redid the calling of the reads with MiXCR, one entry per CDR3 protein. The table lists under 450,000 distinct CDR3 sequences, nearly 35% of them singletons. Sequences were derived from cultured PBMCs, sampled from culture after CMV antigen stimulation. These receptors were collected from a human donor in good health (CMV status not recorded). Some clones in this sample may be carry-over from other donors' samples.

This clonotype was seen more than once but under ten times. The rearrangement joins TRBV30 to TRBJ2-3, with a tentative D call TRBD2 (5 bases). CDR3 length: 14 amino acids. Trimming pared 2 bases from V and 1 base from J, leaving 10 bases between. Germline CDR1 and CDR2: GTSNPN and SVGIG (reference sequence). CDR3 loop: CAWSRNGGTDTQYF. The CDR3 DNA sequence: TGTGCCTGGAGTAGGAACGGGGGCACAGATACGCAGTATTTT.

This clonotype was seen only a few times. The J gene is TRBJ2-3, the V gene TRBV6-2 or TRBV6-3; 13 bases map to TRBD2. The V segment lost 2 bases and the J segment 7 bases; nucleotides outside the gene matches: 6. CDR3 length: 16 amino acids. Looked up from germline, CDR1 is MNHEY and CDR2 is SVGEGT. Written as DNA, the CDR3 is TGTGCCAGCAGTTACGCCCAGACTAGCGGGAGGAATACGCAGTATTTT. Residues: CASSYAQTSGRNTQYF.

CDR3 sequence reads: CAGSPGGSQPQHF. CDR3 nucleotides: TGTGCCGGATCGCCAGGGGGCTCGCAGCCCCAGCATTTT. This chain joins TRBV28 and TRBJ1-5; TRBD1 matches 8 bases. CDR1 is MDHEN and CDR2 is SYDVKM in the germline V gene. The CDR3 extends over 13 amino acids. The V segment lost 11 bases and the J segment 7 bases; nucleotides outside the gene matches: 10.

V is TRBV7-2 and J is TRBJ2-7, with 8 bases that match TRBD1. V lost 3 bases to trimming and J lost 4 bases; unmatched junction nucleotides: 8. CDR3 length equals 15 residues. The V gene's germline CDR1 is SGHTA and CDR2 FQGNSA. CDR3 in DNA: TGTGCCAGCAGCTTGGGCGGACAGGGTAAATACGAGCAGTACTTC. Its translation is CASSLGGQGKYEQYF.

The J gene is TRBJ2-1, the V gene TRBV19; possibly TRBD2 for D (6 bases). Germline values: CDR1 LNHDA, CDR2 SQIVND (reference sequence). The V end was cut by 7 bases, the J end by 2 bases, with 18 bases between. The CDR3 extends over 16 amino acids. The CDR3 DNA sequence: TGTGCCAGTACCTGGGGATCCGCGGGACCCTACAATGAGCAGTTCTTC. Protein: CASTWGSAGPYNEQFF.

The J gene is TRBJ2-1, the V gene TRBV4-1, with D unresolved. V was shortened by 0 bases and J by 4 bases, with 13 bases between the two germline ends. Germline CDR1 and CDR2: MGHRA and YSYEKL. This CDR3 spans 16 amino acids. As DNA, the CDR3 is TGCGCCAGCAGCCAAGATCTAAACATAATTTACAATGAGCAGTTCTTC. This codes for CASSQDLNIIYNEQFF.

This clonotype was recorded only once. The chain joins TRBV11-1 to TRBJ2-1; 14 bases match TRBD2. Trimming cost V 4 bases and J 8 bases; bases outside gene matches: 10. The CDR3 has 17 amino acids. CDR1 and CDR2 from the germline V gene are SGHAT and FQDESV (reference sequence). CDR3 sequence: CASSWPGLAGEADEQFF. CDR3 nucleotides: TGTGCCAGCAGCTGGCCGGGACTAGCGGGAGAGGCGGATGAGCAGTTCTTC.

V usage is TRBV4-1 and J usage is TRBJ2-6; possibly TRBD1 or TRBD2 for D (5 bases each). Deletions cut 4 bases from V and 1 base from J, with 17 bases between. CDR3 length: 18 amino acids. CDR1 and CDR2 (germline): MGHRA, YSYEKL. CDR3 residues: CASSLPLRGPSGANVLTF. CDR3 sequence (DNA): TGCGCCAGCAGCCTTCCTCTCCGGGGCCCTTCTGGGGCCAACGTCCTGACTTTC.

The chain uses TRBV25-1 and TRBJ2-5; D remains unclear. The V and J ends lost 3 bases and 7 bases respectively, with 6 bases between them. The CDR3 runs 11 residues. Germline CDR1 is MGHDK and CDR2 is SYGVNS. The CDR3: CASSDPWTQYF. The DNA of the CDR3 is TGTGCCAGCAGTGACCCATGGACCCAGTACTTC.

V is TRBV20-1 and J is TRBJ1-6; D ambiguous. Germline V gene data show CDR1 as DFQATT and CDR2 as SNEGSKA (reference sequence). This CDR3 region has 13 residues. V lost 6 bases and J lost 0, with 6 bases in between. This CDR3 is CSALGSYNSPLHF. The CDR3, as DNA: TGCAGTGCCCTCGGCTCCTATAATTCACCCCTCCACTTT.

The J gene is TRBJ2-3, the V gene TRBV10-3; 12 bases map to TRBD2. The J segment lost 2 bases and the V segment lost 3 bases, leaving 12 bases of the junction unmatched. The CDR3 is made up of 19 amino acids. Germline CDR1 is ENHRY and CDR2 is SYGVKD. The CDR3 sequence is CAISERLAGVGGATDTQYF. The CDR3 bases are TGTGCCATCAGTGAACGACTAGCGGGAGTGGGGGGGGCCACAGATACGCAGTATTTT.

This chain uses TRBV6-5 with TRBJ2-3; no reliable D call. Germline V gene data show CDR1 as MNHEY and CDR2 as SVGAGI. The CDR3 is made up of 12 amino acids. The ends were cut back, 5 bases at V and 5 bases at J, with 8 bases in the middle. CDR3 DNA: TGTGCCAGCAGTCGACTTGTAGATACGCAGTATTTT. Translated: CASSRLVDTQYF.

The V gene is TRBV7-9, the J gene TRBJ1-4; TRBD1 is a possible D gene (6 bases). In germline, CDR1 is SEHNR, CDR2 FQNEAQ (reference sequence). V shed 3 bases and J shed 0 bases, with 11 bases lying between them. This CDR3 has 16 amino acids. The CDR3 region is CASSFGTLTTNEKLFF. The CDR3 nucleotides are TGTGCCAGCAGCTTTGGGACACTCACAACTAATGAAAAACTGTTTTTT.

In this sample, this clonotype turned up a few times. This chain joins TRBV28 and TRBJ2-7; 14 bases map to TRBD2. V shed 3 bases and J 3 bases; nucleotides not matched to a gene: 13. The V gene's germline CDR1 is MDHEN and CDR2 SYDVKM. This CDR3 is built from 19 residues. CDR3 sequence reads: CASSLGGLAGVRAIYEQYV. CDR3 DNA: TGTGCCAGCAGTTTGGGGGGACTAGCGGGAGTTCGGGCGATCTACGAGCAGTACGTC.